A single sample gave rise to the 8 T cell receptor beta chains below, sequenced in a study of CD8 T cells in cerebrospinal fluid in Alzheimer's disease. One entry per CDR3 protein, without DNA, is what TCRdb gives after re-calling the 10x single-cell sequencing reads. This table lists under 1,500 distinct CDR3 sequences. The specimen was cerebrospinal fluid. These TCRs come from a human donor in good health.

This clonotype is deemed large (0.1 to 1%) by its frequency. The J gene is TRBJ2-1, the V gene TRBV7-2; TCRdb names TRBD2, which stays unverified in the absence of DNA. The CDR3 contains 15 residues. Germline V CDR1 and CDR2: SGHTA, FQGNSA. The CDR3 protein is CASSLVSAGENEQFF.

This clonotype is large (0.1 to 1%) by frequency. CDR3 in amino acids: CASSWGVRNEQFF. V usage is TRBV7-2 and J usage is TRBJ2-1. Per germline, CDR1 SGHTA and CDR2 FQGNSA. The CDR3 totals 13 residues.

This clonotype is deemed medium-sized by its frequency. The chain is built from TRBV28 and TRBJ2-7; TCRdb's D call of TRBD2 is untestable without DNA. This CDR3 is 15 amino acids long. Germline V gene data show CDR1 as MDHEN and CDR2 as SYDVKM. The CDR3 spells CASSLTASGSYEQYF.

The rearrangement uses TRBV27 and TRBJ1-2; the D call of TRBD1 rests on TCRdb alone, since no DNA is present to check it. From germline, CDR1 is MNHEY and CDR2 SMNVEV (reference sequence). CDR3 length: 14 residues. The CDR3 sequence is CASSFSDRVAGYTF.

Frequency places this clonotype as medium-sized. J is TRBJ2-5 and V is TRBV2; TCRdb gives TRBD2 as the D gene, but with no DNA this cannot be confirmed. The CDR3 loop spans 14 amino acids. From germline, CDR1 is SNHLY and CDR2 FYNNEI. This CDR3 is CASSERAGKETQYF.

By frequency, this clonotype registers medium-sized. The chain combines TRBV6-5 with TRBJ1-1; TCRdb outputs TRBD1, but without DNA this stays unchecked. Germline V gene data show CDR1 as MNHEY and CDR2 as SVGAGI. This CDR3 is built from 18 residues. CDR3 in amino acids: CASSYLLNAQETNTEAFF.

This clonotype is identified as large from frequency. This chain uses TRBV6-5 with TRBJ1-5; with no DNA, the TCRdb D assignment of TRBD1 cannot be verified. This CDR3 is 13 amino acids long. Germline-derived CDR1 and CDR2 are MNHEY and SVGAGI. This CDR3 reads CASSLGLNQPQHF.

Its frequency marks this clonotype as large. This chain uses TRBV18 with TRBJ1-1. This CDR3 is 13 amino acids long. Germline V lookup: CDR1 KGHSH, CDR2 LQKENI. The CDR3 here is CASSPLDRVLVFF.